The rows below give T cell receptor beta chains drawn from one sample of a study of shared clonotypes between healthy human individuals. Clones were read by immunoSEQ multiplex PCR, and TCRdb kept only the in-frame ones, dropping some. There are roughly 300,000 clones in the sample; roughly 91% occur only once, and 15% to 20% lies in the top ten. The sample taken for sequencing was memory CD8+ T cells sorted from blood. These receptors were obtained from a man younger than 35 in good health. CDR3s include the opening cysteine and the closing phenylalanine or tryptophan.

CDR3 protein: CATDSGLSYEQYF; CDR3 length: 13; J gene: TRBJ2-7; V gene: TRBV28
CDR3 protein: CASRRTRRTLSTDTQYF; CDR3 length: 17; J gene: TRBJ2-3; V gene: TRBV28
CDR3 protein: CASSEGRSYGYTF; CDR3 length: 13; J gene: TRBJ1-2; V gene: TRBV6-1
CDR3 protein: CASSEAGREGLTSPSYEQYF; CDR3 length: 20; J gene: TRBJ2-7; V gene: TRBV6-1
CDR3 protein: CASSLYDRGGHGYTF; CDR3 length: 15; J gene: TRBJ1-2; V gene: TRBV28
CDR3 protein: CASSPRDGAYNSPLHF; CDR3 length: 16; J gene: TRBJ1-6; V gene: TRBV4-1
CDR3 protein: CASSEGEWEPQHF; CDR3 length: 13; J gene: TRBJ1-5; V gene: TRBV2
CDR3 protein: CASSQTGGTDTQYF; CDR3 length: 14; J gene: TRBJ2-3; V gene: TRBV28
CDR3 protein: CASSPLAGAIQETQYF; CDR3 length: 16; J gene: TRBJ2-5; V gene: TRBV7-2
CDR3 protein: CASSLARAVSANVLTF; CDR3 length: 16; J gene: TRBJ2-6; V gene: TRBV5-6
CDR3 protein: CASSVGGSTEAFF; CDR3 length: 13; J gene: TRBJ1-1; V gene: TRBV9
CDR3 protein: CASSRNRGRYGYTF; CDR3 length: 14; J gene: TRBJ1-2; V gene: TRBV13
CDR3 protein: CATGQTRATNEKLFF; CDR3 length: 15; J gene: TRBJ1-4; V gene: TRBV28
CDR3 protein: CASSLGPRGTDTQYF; CDR3 length: 15; J gene: TRBJ2-3; V gene: TRBV27
CDR3 protein: CASSLAGDRGPGYTF; CDR3 length: 15; J gene: TRBJ1-2; V gene: TRBV28
CDR3 protein: CASSLGQEGPNYEQYF; CDR3 length: 16; J gene: TRBJ2-7; V gene: TRBV13
CDR3 protein: CASRDDSYEQYF; CDR3 length: 12; J gene: TRBJ2-7; V gene: TRBV7-8
CDR3 protein: CASSWAAASYEQYF; CDR3 length: 14; J gene: TRBJ2-7; V gene: TRBV5-6
CDR3 protein: CASSGGHHNEKLFF; CDR3 length: 14; J gene: TRBJ1-4; V gene: TRBV9
CDR3 protein: CASSIAGGQETQYF; CDR3 length: 14; J gene: TRBJ2-5; V gene: TRBV27
CDR3 protein: CASGTDAEAFF; CDR3 length: 11; J gene: TRBJ1-1; V gene: TRBV19
CDR3 protein: CASSEFGQGKPGELFF; CDR3 length: 16; J gene: TRBJ2-2; V gene: TRBV10-1
CDR3 protein: CASRRQGIQETQYF; CDR3 length: 14; J gene: TRBJ2-5; V gene: TRBV27
CDR3 protein: CASSLEGLNYEQYF; CDR3 length: 14; J gene: TRBJ2-7; V gene: TRBV5-6
CDR3 protein: CASSLMGQPATNEKLFF; CDR3 length: 17; J gene: TRBJ1-4; V gene: TRBV4-1
CDR3 protein: CATSSGTSGSLRLETQYF; CDR3 length: 18; J gene: TRBJ2-5; V gene: TRBV15
CDR3 protein: CASSPSWDSNYEQYF; CDR3 length: 15; J gene: TRBJ2-7; V gene: TRBV25-1
CDR3 protein: CASSERTGKNTEAFF; CDR3 length: 15; J gene: TRBJ1-1; V gene: TRBV7-9
CDR3 protein: CASSYTGMSTFNYGYTF; CDR3 length: 17; J gene: TRBJ1-2; V gene: TRBV28
CDR3 protein: CASSRTAGGGYEQYF; CDR3 length: 15; J gene: TRBJ2-7; V gene: TRBV5-1
CDR3 protein: CASSPPSGPTYNEQFF; CDR3 length: 16; J gene: TRBJ2-1; V gene: TRBV7-9
CDR3 protein: CASSLFGELFF; CDR3 length: 11; J gene: TRBJ2-2; V gene: TRBV5-4
CDR3 protein: CASSLGKETQYF; CDR3 length: 12; J gene: TRBJ2-5; V gene: TRBV13
CDR3 protein: CASSLTAGGYTSYNEQFF; CDR3 length: 18; J gene: TRBJ2-1; V gene: TRBV27
CDR3 protein: CASSLRPGQIISNQPQHF; CDR3 length: 18; J gene: TRBJ1-5; V gene: TRBV28
CDR3 protein: CASSLHSDEQYF; CDR3 length: 12; J gene: TRBJ2-7; V gene: TRBV11-2
CDR3 protein: CASTSGPADTQYF; CDR3 length: 13; J gene: TRBJ2-3; V gene: TRBV10-2
CDR3 protein: CAWGTGTEETQYF; CDR3 length: 13; J gene: TRBJ2-5; V gene: TRBV30
CDR3 protein: CASSGTGNEQYF; CDR3 length: 12; J gene: TRBJ2-7; V gene: TRBV9
CDR3 protein: CASSLESWDRGIHEQYF; CDR3 length: 17; J gene: TRBJ2-7; V gene: TRBV5-1
CDR3 protein: CASSLWTGALNTEAFF; CDR3 length: 16; J gene: TRBJ1-1; V gene: TRBV28
CDR3 protein: CASSVKGPNQPSGANVLTF; CDR3 length: 19; J gene: TRBJ2-6; V gene: TRBV28
CDR3 protein: CASSWDIGNTIYF; CDR3 length: 13; J gene: TRBJ1-3; V gene: TRBV11-2
CDR3 protein: CASSQLGGAEQFF; CDR3 length: 13; J gene: TRBJ2-1; V gene: TRBV4-3
CDR3 protein: CASRTDNYEQYF; CDR3 length: 12; J gene: TRBJ2-7; V gene: TRBV2
CDR3 protein: CASSVAPGTSSANVLTF; CDR3 length: 17; J gene: TRBJ2-6; V gene: TRBV9
CDR3 protein: CASSEAGGMGNEQFF; CDR3 length: 15; J gene: TRBJ2-1; V gene: TRBV6-1
CDR3 protein: CASSSFTGSPLHF; CDR3 length: 13; J gene: TRBJ1-6; V gene: TRBV7-3
CDR3 protein: CASSEVDSSYEQYF; CDR3 length: 14; J gene: TRBJ2-7; V gene: TRBV2
CDR3 protein: CASSPPLADTQYF; CDR3 length: 13; J gene: TRBJ2-3; V gene: TRBV7-9
CDR3 protein: CASSFSGSDSYEQYF; CDR3 length: 15; J gene: TRBJ2-7; V gene: TRBV27
CDR3 protein: CSVGGQGNEKLFF; CDR3 length: 13; J gene: TRBJ1-4; V gene: TRBV29-1
CDR3 protein: CASSDGGGWTDTQYF; CDR3 length: 15; J gene: TRBJ2-3; V gene: TRBV25-1
CDR3 protein: CASSRDGSSYEQYF; CDR3 length: 14; J gene: TRBJ2-7; V gene: TRBV10-1
CDR3 protein: CASNRGHTIYF; CDR3 length: 11; J gene: TRBJ1-3; V gene: TRBV2